Below, one T cell receptor beta chain is given with its context. Libraries were prepared by immunoSEQ multiplex PCR; TCRdb keeps only in-frame clonotypes and omits some of them. The repertoire holds roughly 38,000 clones, with around four fifths as singletons. This specimen comes from a study of OX40 agonist ivuxolimab in advanced cancers. Study-level background: Earlier treatment with anti-PD-1, anti-PD-L1 or anti-CTLA-4 was permitted, and over 35% had received some.

The length of the CDR3 is 14 residues. The V gene lost 2 bases and the J gene lost 3 bases, with 7 bases spanning the gap. CDR1 and CDR2 from the germline V gene are MDHEN and SYDVKM. The sequence came from an adult with an advanced solid tumor such as melanoma, head and neck, liver or kidney cancer. The sequencing here drew on CD4+ or CD8+ T cells sorted from blood, taken in a trial of the OX40 agonist ivuxolimab. The chain couples TRBV28 to TRBJ2-2; unclear D gene. As DNA, the CDR3 is TGTGCCAGCAGTTTAATACCCCACACCGGGGAGCTGTTTTTT. Its translation is CASSLIPHTGELFF.